These 32 T cell receptor beta chains originate from one sample sequenced in a study of T cell responses to AZD1222 COVID-19 vaccine. Here immunoSEQ multiplex PCR was the method, and the copy in TCRdb shows in-frame clones only, minus some. The data show about 160,000 clones, about 90% seen once. The input for sequencing was peripheral blood, taken on day 0 of AZD1222 vaccination. These receptors all come from an adult in good health.

V is TRBV6-5 and J is TRBJ1-2; TRBD1 aligns across 11 bases. This CDR3 has 13 amino acids. After removal of 8 bases from V and 7 bases from J, the junction contained 6 bases not matched to a gene. The germline gives CDR1 MNHEY, CDR2 SVGAGI. DNA for the CDR3: TGTGCCAGCTCTCGGACAGGGGGCGGTGGCTACACCTTC. Protein sequence: CASSRTGGGGYTF.

This chain links TRBV30 with TRBJ2-1, with 7 nucleotides matching TRBD2. Germline V gene lookup returns CDR1 GTSNPN and CDR2 SVGIG (reference sequence). The CDR3 runs 15 residues. With 0 bases clipped from V and 5 bases from J, the junction kept 7 bases outside the gene matches. The CDR3 region has the DNA TGTGCCTGGAGTGTACTTGAGACTAGCAACAATGAGCAGTTCTTC. Translation gives CAWSVLETSNNEQFF.

The gene calls are TRBV28 and TRBJ2-3; 7 positions agree with TRBD1. Unmatched junction bases numbered 7, after V lost 4 bases and J lost 6 bases. The germline gives CDR1 MDHEN, CDR2 SYDVKM. This CDR3 contains 14 residues. DNA of the CDR3: TGTGCCAGCAGTTCAACAGGGGATGGGGATACGCAGTATTTT. Amino acid sequence: CASSSTGDGDTQYF.

The J gene is TRBJ1-4, the V gene TRBV3-1 (or the pseudogene TRBV3-2), with D uncertain. Germline lookup yields CDR1 LGHDT and CDR2 YNNKEL (reference sequence). V was trimmed by 2 bases and J by 1 base, leaving 5 bases between them. This CDR3 spans 14 amino acids. CDR3 in amino acids: CASSQLGTNEKLFF. The DNA for the CDR3 is TGTGCCAGCAGCCAATTGGGAACTAATGAAAAACTGTTTTTT.

As concerns this clone: The sample carries other DNA sequences with the same CDR3. The chain is built from TRBV5-6 and TRBJ1-6; D unclear. CDR3 size: 15 residues. Germline values: CDR1 SGHDT, CDR2 YYEEEE. The ends were cut back, 0 bases at V and 2 bases at J, with 6 bases in the middle. The CDR3 region has the DNA TGTGCCAGCAGCTTGGGGGCTACCTATAATTCACCCCTCCACTTT. Its translation: CASSLGATYNSPLHF.

This rearrangement joins TRBV2 to TRBJ2-7, with a tentative D call TRBD2 (6 bases). The germline CDR1 and CDR2 sequences are SNHLY and FYNNEI. V was trimmed by 5 bases and J by 5 bases, leaving 13 bases between them. The CDR3 length is 13 residues. The CDR3 DNA follows: TGTGCCAGCAGTCTACAGCTAGCGCACGAGCAGTACTTC. Translated: CASSLQLAHEQYF.

The chain employs TRBV7-9 and TRBJ1-3, with TRBD1 matching 9 bases. This CDR3 is built from 15 residues. CDR1 SEHNR and CDR2 FQNEAQ come from the germline V gene (reference sequence). With V trimmed by 5 bases and J by 4 bases, 6 bases remained unmatched. CDR3: CASSPGTGPGNTIYF. The DNA of the CDR3 is TGTGCCAGCAGCCCTGGGACAGGGCCCGGAAACACCATATATTTT.

This clone was detected a few times. The J gene is TRBJ1-4, the V gene TRBV9; 8 bases fit TRBD1. CDR1 and CDR2 from the germline V gene are SGDLS and YYNGEE. V shed 2 bases and J 8 bases; nucleotides not matched to a gene: 5. The CDR3 runs to 14 residues. This CDR3 reads CASSVSRGREKLFF. DNA for the CDR3: TGTGCCAGCAGCGTTAGCAGGGGGCGAGAAAAACTGTTTTTT.

The chain joins TRBV5-5 to TRBJ1-5; no firm D call. With 2 bases removed from V and 0 bases from J, the gap between germline ends came to 6 bases. Germline V gene lookup returns CDR1 SGHKS and CDR2 YYEKEE (reference sequence). The length of the CDR3 is 14 residues. This chain's CDR3 is CASSLAVSNQPQHF. The CDR3 DNA reads as TGTGCCAGCAGCTTAGCCGTTAGCAATCAGCCCCAGCATTTT.

The rearrangement links TRBV28 to TRBJ2-3; D unresolved. The CDR3 spans 13 residues. V was shortened by 8 bases and J by 2 bases, with 11 bases between the two germline ends. Germline CDR1 is MDHEN and CDR2 is SYDVKM. The CDR3 DNA reads TGTGCCAGCGGGCCGAGACTCACAGATACGCAGTATTTT. It encodes CASGPRLTDTQYF.

This chain joins TRBV28 and TRBJ1-6, with TRBD1 matching 7 bases. CDR1 and CDR2 from the germline V gene are MDHEN and SYDVKM. Trimming at V came to 3 bases and at J to 8 bases, leaving 7 bases not matched to a gene. CDR3 size: 15 residues. This CDR3 reads CASSLAAGGDSPLHF. The CDR3 nucleotides are TGTGCCAGCAGTTTGGCAGCAGGGGGTGATTCACCCCTCCACTTT.

The chain combines TRBV25-1 with TRBJ2-1, with D perhaps TRBD1 or TRBD2 (5 bases each). From germline, CDR1 is MGHDK and CDR2 SYGVNS. The CDR3 runs 15 residues. Trimming took 2 bases from V and 2 from J, leaving 10 bases between them. DNA for the CDR3: TGTGCCAGCAGTGAAAAGGGACGTCCCTACAATGAGCAGTTCTTC. Amino acid sequence: CASSEKGRPYNEQFF.

This clone was counted a single time. The chain uses TRBV18 and TRBJ1-4; D not certain. The CDR3 consists of 13 residues. Trimming took 0 bases from V and 5 from J, leaving 4 bases between them. The germline gives CDR1 KGHSH, CDR2 LQKENI. CDR3 nucleotide sequence: TGTGCCAGCTCACCACCGCAGAATGAAAAACTGTTTTTT. Residues: CASSPPQNEKLFF.

V and J are TRBV27 and TRBJ2-5; the match to TRBD1 covers 8 bases. The V gene's germline CDR1 is MNHEY and CDR2 SMNVEV (reference sequence). The CDR3 has 15 residues. V lost 6 bases and J lost 5; bases outside the gene matches: 11. The CDR3 coding sequence is TGTGCCAGCAGCCCCAGGGGGCGGTCTGGGGAGACCCAGTACTTC. This sequence encodes CASSPRGRSGETQYF.

In nucleotides, the CDR3 is TGTGCCAGCAGTTTGGGACAGCAGTACAATCAGCCCCAGCATTTT. This gives the protein CASSLGQQYNQPQHF. The rearrangement links TRBV28 to TRBJ1-5; TRBD1 matches 7 bases. Germline CDR1 is MDHEN and CDR2 is SYDVKM. The CDR3 is made up of 15 amino acids. With 3 bases clipped from V and 3 bases from J, the junction kept 5 bases outside the gene matches.

The chain combines TRBV29-1 with TRBJ1-1; D possibly corresponds to TRBD1 (5 bases). This CDR3 has 14 amino acids. CDR1 is SQVTM and CDR2 is ANQGSEA in the germline V gene. With 4 bases removed from V and 8 bases from J, the gap between germline ends came to 20 bases. The CDR3 loop is CSVGLPGGIVEAFF. The CDR3, as DNA: TGCAGCGTTGGCCTCCCTGGGGGGATAGTGGAAGCTTTCTTT.

Remarks on this clone: At one boundary the junction diverges from the germline segment, which might be a read error. The rearrangement links TRBV4-2 to TRBJ2-2; the D is unclear. Germline V lookup: CDR1 LGHNA, CDR2 YNFKEQ. This CDR3 contains 14 residues. The CDR3 loop is CASSQVVNPGELFF. The DNA of the CDR3 is TGTGCCAGCAGCCAAGTGGTGAACCCCGGGGAGCTGTTTTTT.

This clone was counted a single time. The chain joins TRBV19 to TRBJ1-1; no reliable D call. V was trimmed by 3 bases and J by 1 base, leaving 12 bases between them. CDR3 size: 15 residues. Germline V CDR1 and CDR2: LNHDA, SQIVND (reference sequence). This CDR3 is CASSILATGNTEAFF. Here the CDR3 DNA reads TGTGCCAGTAGTATTCTGGCCACGGGGAACACTGAAGCTTTCTTT. The whole variable domain, filled in from reference TRBV19 and TRBJ1-1, reads DGGITQSPKYLFRKEGQNVTLSCEQNLNHDAMYWYRQDPGQGLRLIYYSQIVNDFQKGDIAEGYSVSREKKESFPLTVTSAQKNPTAFYLCASSILATGNTEAFFGQGTRLTVV.

The chain's CDR3 is CASSLDGAMNTEAFF. The CDR3 DNA reads as TGTGCCAGCAGCCTCGACGGGGCGATGAACACTGAAGCTTTCTTT. This chain connects TRBV7-2 to TRBJ1-1; weak D call: TRBD1 (5 bases). The CDR3 loop spans 15 amino acids. CDR1 and CDR2 from the germline V gene are SGHTA and FQGNSA. V gave up 5 bases and J gave up 0 bases, with 13 bases separating them.

This chain connects TRBV18 to TRBJ2-7; weak D call: TRBD2 (5 bases). V dropped 5 bases and J dropped 5 bases, with 10 bases sitting between them. The length of the CDR3 is 12 residues. CDR1 is KGHSH and CDR2 is LQKENI in the germline V gene. CDR3 sequence (DNA): TGTGCCAGCTCAGTCGAGCGGAACGAGCAGTACTTC. Protein: CASSVERNEQYF.

The V call is TRBV11-3, the J call TRBJ2-5; weak D call: TRBD2 (6 bases). This CDR3 is built from 15 residues. The germline V and J ends were trimmed by 1 base and 3 bases, with 12 bases remaining between them. Germline assignment: CDR1 SGHNT and CDR2 YENEEA. This CDR3 reads CASSLGGRGEETQYF. CDR3 bases: TGTGCCAGCAGCTTAGGCGGGCGGGGTGAAGAGACCCAGTACTTC. Drawing the rest from reference TRBV11-3 and TRBJ2-5, the complete variable domain is EAGVVQSPRYKIIEKKQPVAFWCNPISGHNTLYWYLQNLGQGPELLIRYENEEAVDDSQLPKDRFSAERLKGVDSTLKIQPAELGDSAVYLCASSLGGRGEETQYFGPGTRLLVL.

The chain links TRBV30 to TRBJ1-1, with D possibly matching TRBD1 (5 bases). CDR1 and CDR2 (germline): GTSNPN, SVGIG (reference sequence). The CDR3 is 12 residues long. Trimming took 3 bases from V and 6 from J, leaving 11 bases between them. The CDR3 region is CAWRGVSPEAFF. The CDR3 nucleotides are TGTGCCTGGAGGGGGGTATCTCCTGAAGCTTTCTTT.

This clone was counted a single time. V gene TRBV18 combines with J gene TRBJ2-7, with 8 bases that match TRBD1. CDR3 length: 13 amino acids. Looked up from germline, CDR1 is KGHSH and CDR2 is LQKENI. V lost 3 bases to trimming and J lost 3 bases; unmatched junction nucleotides: 1. The CDR3 region is CASSPTGVYEQYF. The CDR3 DNA is TGTGCCAGCTCACCGACAGGGGTCTACGAGCAGTACTTC.

Written as DNA, the CDR3 is TGTGCCAGCAGCCCAGCGGGGCGGGGAACAGATACGCAGTATTTT. It encodes CASSPAGRGTDTQYF. This chain joins TRBV11-3 and TRBJ2-3, with 7 positions matching TRBD2. The CDR3 consists of 15 residues. CDR1 and CDR2 (germline): SGHNT, YENEEA. V was pared by 5 bases and J by 3 bases, with 8 bases of the junction left unmatched.

The CDR3: CASSLQMTYEQYF. For the CDR3, the DNA is TGTGCCAGCAGTTTACAGATGACCTACGAGCAGTACTTC. The J gene is TRBJ2-7, the V gene TRBV28; unclear D gene. V shed 2 bases and J shed 2 bases, with 7 bases lying between them. The CDR3 has 13 amino acids. Germline V gene data show CDR1 as MDHEN and CDR2 as SYDVKM.

The chain links TRBV5-1 to TRBJ1-5, with 9 bases matching TRBD1. V lost 4 bases, J lost 5 bases, and 7 bases stayed unmatched. This CDR3 spans 15 amino acids. Germline V gene sequence: CDR1 SGHRS, CDR2 YFSETQ. Here the CDR3 DNA reads TGCGCCAGCAGCCTCACAGGGGGCCAAGATCAGCCCCAGCATTTT. Its translation: CASSLTGGQDQPQHF.

The sample holds a few counts of this clone. DNA of the CDR3: TGTGAGGGTCCGAGCTACGAGCAGTACTTC. Translating gives CEGPSYEQYF. The rearrangement uses TRBV6-5 and TRBJ2-7, with D unclear. The CDR3 covers 10 residues. Germline CDR1 and CDR2: MNHEY and SVGAGI.

The V call is TRBV4-3, the J call TRBJ1-1; weak D call: TRBD1 (5 bases). Trimming stripped 0 bases from V and 2 bases from J, with 10 bases between. In germline, CDR1 is LGHNA, CDR2 YSLEER. The CDR3 contains 15 residues. The CDR3 region has the DNA TGCGCCAGCAGCCAAGACTACCAGGGAAACACTGAAGCTTTCTTT. Amino acids: CASSQDYQGNTEAFF.

The rearrangement uses TRBV18 and TRBJ2-1, with D perhaps given as TRBD1 or TRBD2 (6 bases each). This CDR3 region has 14 residues. CDR1 and CDR2 from the germline V gene are KGHSH and LQKENI. Trimming removed 1 base at V and 6 bases at J, with 10 bases between. This CDR3 is CASSPRRGSNEQFF. The CDR3 DNA sequence: TGTGCCAGCTCACCACGGAGGGGGTCCAATGAGCAGTTCTTC.

Worth noting for this clone: Other nucleotide sequences in the sample specify the same CDR3. The chain recombines TRBV5-1 with TRBJ2-5, with 11 bases lining up with TRBD2. Germline values: CDR1 SGHRS, CDR2 YFSETQ. The J segment lost 3 bases and the V segment lost 2 bases, leaving 3 bases of the junction unmatched. This CDR3 contains 15 residues. CDR3 amino acids: CASSFSGGAEETQYF. CDR3 nucleotide sequence: TGCGCCAGCAGCTTTAGCGGGGGGGCAGAAGAGACCCAGTACTTC.

This chain joins TRBV18 and TRBJ1-2; D possibly corresponds to TRBD1 (5 bases). With 1 base removed from V and 0 bases from J, the gap between germline ends came to 12 bases. The length of the CDR3 is 16 residues. Germline CDR1 KGHSH, CDR2 LQKENI. CDR3 in DNA: TGTGCCAGCTCACCACTACGGGACGGAACTAACTATGGCTACACCTTC. This gives the protein CASSPLRDGTNYGYTF.

This clone was counted a single time. V usage is TRBV25-1 and J usage is TRBJ2-7; D is possibly TRBD1 or TRBD2 (5 bases each). The CDR3 length is 13 residues. V was clipped by 4 bases and J by 4 bases, with 11 bases between them. Germline loops: CDR1 MGHDK, CDR2 SYGVNS. Written as DNA, the CDR3 is TGTGCCAGCAGTGTTGCTGGGGGATACGAGCAGTACTTC. Encoded protein: CASSVAGGYEQYF.